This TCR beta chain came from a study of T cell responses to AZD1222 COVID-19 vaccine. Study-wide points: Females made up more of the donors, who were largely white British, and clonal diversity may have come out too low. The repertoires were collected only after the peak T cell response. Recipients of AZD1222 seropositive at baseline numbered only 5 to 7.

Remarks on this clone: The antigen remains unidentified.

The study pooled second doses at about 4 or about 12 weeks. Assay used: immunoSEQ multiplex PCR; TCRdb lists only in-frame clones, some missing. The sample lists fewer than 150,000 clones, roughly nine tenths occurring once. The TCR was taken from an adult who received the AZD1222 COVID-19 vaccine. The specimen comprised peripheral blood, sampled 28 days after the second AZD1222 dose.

The CDR3 DNA is TGTGCCAGCAGTTACGATCGCGGGAGTGTTAATGAGCAGTTCTTC. Translating gives CASSYDRGSVNEQFF. J is TRBJ2-1 and V is TRBV6-5, with 7 bases identical to TRBD2. V was clipped by 2 bases and J by 7 bases; unmatched bases: 8. Germline V gene sequence: CDR1 MNHEY, CDR2 SVGAGI. The CDR3 sequence is 15 residues long.